This is a list of T cell receptor beta chains from one sample in a study of untreated major depressive disorder. TCRdb's copy holds only in-frame clones and misses some; the assay was immunoSEQ multiplex PCR. The sample lists approximately 12,000 clones, over 90% occurring once. Sequenced sample: CD4+ T cells from PBMCs. All receptors come from a man aged 30-40 years with major depressive disorder. Each CDR3 is given with its conserved first and last residue.

cdr3_aa: CASSGTGTGYSEQYF; v_call: TRBV9; j_call: TRBJ2-7
cdr3_aa: CASTKWGTSNKDEQFF; v_call: TRBV27; j_call: TRBJ2-1
cdr3_aa: CASSETGLWGNEQFF; v_call: TRBV25-1; j_call: TRBJ2-1
cdr3_aa: CAWSIWGQPGTEAFF; v_call: TRBV30; j_call: TRBJ1-1
cdr3_aa: CASRPGLAGGIYNEQFF; v_call: TRBV28; j_call: TRBJ2-1
cdr3_aa: CASSLGGLGPDTQYF; v_call: TRBV5-6; j_call: TRBJ2-3
cdr3_aa: CASSLRGRASGTDTQYF; v_call: TRBV7-9; j_call: TRBJ2-3
cdr3_aa: CASTPRTDSYEQYF; v_call: TRBV27; j_call: TRBJ2-7
cdr3_aa: CASSGRLNTGELFF; v_call: TRBV6-1; j_call: TRBJ2-2
cdr3_aa: CASSGSLGANQPQHF; v_call: TRBV2; j_call: TRBJ1-5
cdr3_aa: CASSRDRARNQPQHF; v_call: TRBV5-5; j_call: TRBJ1-5
cdr3_aa: CASSATGLDGYTF; v_call: TRBV7-9; j_call: TRBJ1-2
cdr3_aa: CASSSGSDPDEQYF; v_call: TRBV7-9; j_call: TRBJ2-7
cdr3_aa: CSAGGSSYEQYF; v_call: TRBV29-1; j_call: TRBJ2-7
cdr3_aa: CASSRTQGASQPQHF; v_call: TRBV6-5; j_call: TRBJ1-5